This T cell receptor (beta chain) is from a study of blood T cell repertoires in COVID-19. Turning to the study itself: Samples came from the United States, Italy and Spain, spanning acute and convalescent COVID-19.

Authors' analysis steps: Amplification of reference gene primers provided the estimated nucleated cell counts. TCRdb's copy holds only in-frame clones and misses some; the assay was immunoSEQ multiplex PCR. V and J calls and clone size are given by that table; D and trimming were obtained from the DNA. The profile covers approximately 300,000 clones, with more than 80% appearing a single time and roughly 7.3% taken by the ten largest. The sequence derives from a woman aged 25 to 39 with COVID-19, enrolled during active disease. Input material: peripheral blood.

In DNA, the CDR3 is TGCGCCAGCAGCCCGCTGACTAGCGACGTTAAGCAGTTCTTC. The encoded protein is CASSPLTSDVKQFF. The V and J genes are TRBV5-1 and TRBJ2-1; 8 positions agree with TRBD2. The ends lost 4 bases at V and 11 bases at J; junction bases unmatched: 11. This CDR3 region has 14 residues. Germline V gene sequence: CDR1 SGHRS, CDR2 YFSETQ.